This TCR beta chain was documented in a study of CD8+CD57+ T cells in acquired aplastic anemia. The CDR3 consists of 13 residues. V was shortened by 7 bases and J by 8 bases, with 17 bases between the two germline ends. Germline V gene sequence: CDR1 LNHDA, CDR2 SQIVND (reference sequence). Previously, flow cytometry had revealed CD8+CD57+ cell expansion in the patients chosen for sequencing. It was genomic DNA that served as the template for profiling TCR beta VDJ and CDR3. TCRdb re-called the reads with MiXCR, one entry per CDR3 protein. The sample records hundreds of thousands of distinct CDR3 sequences, around 30% being singletons. This clonotype was seen ten or more times.

This TCR came from a human donor with aplastic anemia. The sequenced material came from sorted CD4+, CD8+, or CD8+CD57+ T cells (not recorded which) from PBMCs. This sequence joins TRBV19 and TRBJ1-1; no reliable D call. The CDR3 DNA reads as TGTGCCAGTAACCCAGATAGGGCCGGGGAAGCTTTCTTT. This encodes CASNPDRAGEAFF.